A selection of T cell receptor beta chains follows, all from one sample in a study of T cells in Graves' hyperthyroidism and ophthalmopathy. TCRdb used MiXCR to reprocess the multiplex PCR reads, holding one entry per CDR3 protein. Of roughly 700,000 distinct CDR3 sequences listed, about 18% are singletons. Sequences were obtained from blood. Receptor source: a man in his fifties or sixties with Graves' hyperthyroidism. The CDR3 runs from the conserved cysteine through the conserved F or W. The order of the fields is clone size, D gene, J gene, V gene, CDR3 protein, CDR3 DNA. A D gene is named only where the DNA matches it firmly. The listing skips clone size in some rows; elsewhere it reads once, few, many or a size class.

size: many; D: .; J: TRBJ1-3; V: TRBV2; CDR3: CASSEAGRGGNTIYF; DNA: TGTGCCAGCAGTGAAGCGGGGCGCGGCGGAAACACCATATATTTT
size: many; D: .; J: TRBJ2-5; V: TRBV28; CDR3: CASSGTGLQETQYF; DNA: TGTGCCAGCAGTGGGACGGGGCTCCAAGAGACCCAGTACTTC
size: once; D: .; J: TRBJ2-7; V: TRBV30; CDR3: CAWSVKGEQYF; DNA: TGTGCCTGGAGTGTAAAAGGCGAGCAGTACTTC
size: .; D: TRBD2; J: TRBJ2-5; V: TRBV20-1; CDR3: CSARHPSGTQETQYF; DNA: TGCAGTGCTAGACATCCTAGCGGAACCCAAGAGACCCAGTACTTC
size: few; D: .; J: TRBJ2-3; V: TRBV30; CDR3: CAWSVGSNRATDTQYF; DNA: TGTGCCTGGAGCGTAGGGAGTAACAGGGCCACAGATACGCAGTATTTT
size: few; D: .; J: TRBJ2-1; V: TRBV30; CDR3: CAWSSYGDEQFF; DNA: TGTGCCTGGAGTTCCTATGGGGATGAGCAGTTCTTC
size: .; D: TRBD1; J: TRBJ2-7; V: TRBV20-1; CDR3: CSAREPQGNEQYF; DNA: TGCAGTGCTAGAGAACCACAGGGGAACGAGCAGTACTTC
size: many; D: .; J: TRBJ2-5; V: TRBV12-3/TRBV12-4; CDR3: CASSLGRRETQYF; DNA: TGTGCCAGCAGTTTAGGTCGTCGGGAGACCCAGTACTTC
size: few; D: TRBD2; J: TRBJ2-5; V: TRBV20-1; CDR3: CSARDTERGHQETQYF; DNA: TGCAGTGCTAGAGATACGGAGCGGGGCCACCAAGAGACCCAGTACTTC
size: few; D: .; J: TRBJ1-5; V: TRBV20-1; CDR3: CSARGEQNNQPQHF; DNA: TGCAGTGCTAGAGGTGAACAGAACAATCAGCCCCAGCATTTT
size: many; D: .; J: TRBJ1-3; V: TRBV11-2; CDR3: CASSLGDIVFSGNTIYF; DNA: TGTGCCAGCAGCTTAGGGGACATCGTCTTCTCTGGAAACACCATATATTTT
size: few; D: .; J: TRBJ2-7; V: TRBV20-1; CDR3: CSARDPRRQDYEQYF; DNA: TGCAGTGCTAGAGATCCCCGTCGACAGGACTACGAGCAGTACTTC
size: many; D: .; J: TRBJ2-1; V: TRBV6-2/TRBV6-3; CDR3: CASSDYSARVYNEQFF; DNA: TGTGCCAGCAGTGACTATAGCGCGAGGGTTTACAATGAGCAGTTCTTC
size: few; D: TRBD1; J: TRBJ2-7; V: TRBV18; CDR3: CASSGFRTGDSYEQYF; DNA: TGTGCCAGCTCCGGTTTTAGGACAGGGGACTCCTACGAGCAGTACTTC
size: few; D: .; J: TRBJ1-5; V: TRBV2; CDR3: CASSDSYRYQPQHF; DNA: TGTGCCAGCAGTGATAGCTATAGGTATCAGCCCCAGCATTTT
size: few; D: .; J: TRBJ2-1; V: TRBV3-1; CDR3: CASSQDLVAFEQFF; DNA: TGTGCCAGCAGCCAAGATCTAGTAGCTTTTGAGCAGTTCTTC
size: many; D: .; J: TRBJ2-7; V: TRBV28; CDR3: CASCHGLPPYEQYF; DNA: TGTGCCAGCTGCCACGGGCTTCCCCCCTACGAGCAGTACTTC
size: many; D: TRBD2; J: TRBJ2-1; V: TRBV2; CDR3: CASSETGLAGVNEQFF; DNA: TGTGCCAGCAGTGAAACGGGGCTAGCGGGGGTGAATGAGCAGTTCTTC
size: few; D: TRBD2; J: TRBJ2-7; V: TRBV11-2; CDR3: CASGNQAGGDEQYF; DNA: TGTGCCAGTGGTAACCAAGCGGGAGGGGACGAGCAGTACTTC
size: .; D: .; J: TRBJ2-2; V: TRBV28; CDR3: CASSATRDTGELFF; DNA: TGTGCCAGCAGTGCCACCCGGGACACCGGGGAGCTGTTTTTT
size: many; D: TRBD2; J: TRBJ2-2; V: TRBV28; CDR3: CASSLGSSGTTNTGELFF; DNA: TGTGCCAGCAGTTTAGGGTCTAGCGGGACGACGAACACCGGGGAGCTGTTTTTT
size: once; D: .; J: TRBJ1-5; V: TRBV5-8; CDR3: CASSLVSQGSNQPQHF; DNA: TGTGCCAGCAGCTTGGTGTCTCAGGGGAGCAATCAGCCCCAGCATTTT
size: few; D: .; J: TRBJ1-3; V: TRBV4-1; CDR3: CASSQPRQSGNTIYF; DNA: TGCGCCAGCAGCCAACCAAGACAGTCTGGAAACACCATATATTTT
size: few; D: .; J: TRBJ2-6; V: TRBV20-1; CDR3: CSTPRQPSSGANVLTF; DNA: TGCAGTACTCCGAGACAGCCCTCCTCTGGGGCCAACGTCCTGACTTTC
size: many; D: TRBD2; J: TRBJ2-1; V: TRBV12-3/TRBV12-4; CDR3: CASSLGLAGGYGEQFF; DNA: TGTGCCAGCAGTTTGGGGCTAGCGGGAGGTTATGGTGAGCAGTTCTTC
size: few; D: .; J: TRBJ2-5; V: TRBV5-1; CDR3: CASSLGGRADEETQYF; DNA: TGCGCCAGCAGCTTGGGCGGCCGAGCGGACGAAGAGACCCAGTACTTC
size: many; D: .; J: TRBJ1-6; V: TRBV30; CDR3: CAWSVRGVNSPLHF; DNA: TGTGCCTGGAGTGTACGGGGGGTTAATTCACCCCTCCACTTT
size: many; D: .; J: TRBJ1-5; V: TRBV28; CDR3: CASIRGGSGQPQHF; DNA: TGTGCCAGCATTCGAGGTGGGAGCGGTCAGCCCCAGCATTTT
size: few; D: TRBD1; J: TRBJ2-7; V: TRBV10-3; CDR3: CAIRGDRVFDEQYF; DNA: TGTGCCATCAGGGGGGACAGGGTCTTTGACGAGCAGTACTTC
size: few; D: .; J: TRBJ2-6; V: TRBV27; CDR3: CASSFGEANVLTF; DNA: TGTGCCAGCAGTTTTGGCGAGGCCAACGTCCTGACTTTC
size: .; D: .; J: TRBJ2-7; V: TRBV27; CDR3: CASSYFENHEQYF; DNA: TGTGCCAGCAGTTACTTCGAGAACCACGAGCAGTACTTC
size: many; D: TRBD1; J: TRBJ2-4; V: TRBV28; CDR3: CASSSGQGANIQYF; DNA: TGTGCCAGCAGTTCCGGACAGGGGGCGAACATTCAGTACTTC
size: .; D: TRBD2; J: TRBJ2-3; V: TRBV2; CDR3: CASSNQPGLAGDTQYF; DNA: TGTGCCAGCAGTAACCAACCAGGACTAGCAGGAGATACGCAGTATTTT
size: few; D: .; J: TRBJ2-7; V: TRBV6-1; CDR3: CASRNPSGTYEQYF; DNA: TGTGCCAGCAGAAATCCTTCAGGGACCTACGAGCAGTACTTC
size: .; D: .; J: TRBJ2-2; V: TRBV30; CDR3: CACLRGGRGTGELFF; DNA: TGTGCCTGCCTTCGAGGGGGTAGGGGCACCGGGGAGCTGTTTTTT
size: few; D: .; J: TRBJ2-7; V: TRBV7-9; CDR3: CASSLVEGEPYEQYF; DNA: TGTGCCAGCAGCTTAGTTGAGGGGGAGCCCTACGAGCAGTACTTC
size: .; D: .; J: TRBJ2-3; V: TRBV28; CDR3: CASSFNQRTDTQYF; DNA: TGTGCCAGCAGTTTTAATCAGCGCACAGATACGCAGTATTTT
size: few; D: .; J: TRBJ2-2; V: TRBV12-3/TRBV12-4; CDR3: CASSLRDGSTGELFF; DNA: TGTGCCAGCAGTTTAAGGGACGGAAGCACCGGGGAGCTGTTTTTT
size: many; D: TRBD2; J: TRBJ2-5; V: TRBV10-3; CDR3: CAIRDEGGETQYF; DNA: TGTGCCATCAGAGATGAGGGAGGGGAGACCCAGTACTTC
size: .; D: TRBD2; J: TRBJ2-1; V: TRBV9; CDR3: CASSPLTGTSGAGGYEQFF; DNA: TGTGCCAGCAGCCCCCTTACCGGGACTAGCGGGGCTGGCGGCTATGAGCAGTTCTTC
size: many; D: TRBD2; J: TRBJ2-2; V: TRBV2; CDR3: CASTTSGRATGELFF; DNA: TGTGCCAGCACCACTAGCGGGAGGGCGACCGGGGAGCTGTTTTTT
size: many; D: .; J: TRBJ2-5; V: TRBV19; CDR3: CASSGGISRLQETQYF; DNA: TGTGCCAGTAGCGGGGGCATTTCAAGACTTCAAGAGACCCAGTACTTC
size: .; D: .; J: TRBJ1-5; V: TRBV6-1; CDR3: CASSDHDQPQHF; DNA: TGTGCCAGCTCAGATCACGATCAGCCCCAGCATTTT
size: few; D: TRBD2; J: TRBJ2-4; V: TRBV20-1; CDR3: CSATSGRAGAKNIQYF; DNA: TGCAGTGCTACCAGCGGGAGGGCCGGAGCCAAAAACATTCAGTACTTC
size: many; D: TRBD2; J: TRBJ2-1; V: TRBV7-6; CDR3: CASSRAGGVFNEQFF; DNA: TGTGCCAGCAGCCGCGCGGGGGGGGTTTTCAATGAGCAGTTCTTC
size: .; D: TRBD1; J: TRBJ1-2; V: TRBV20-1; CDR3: CSAATGTGVGYTF; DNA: TGCAGTGCTGCCACCGGGACAGGGGTCGGCTACACCTTC
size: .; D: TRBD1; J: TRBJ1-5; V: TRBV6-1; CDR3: CASSPRDRGNQPQHF; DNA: TGTGCCAGCAGTCCACGGGACAGGGGCAATCAGCCCCAGCATTTT
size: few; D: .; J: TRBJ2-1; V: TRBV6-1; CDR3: CASSEKQVGAYNEQFF; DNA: TGTGCCAGCAGTGAAAAACAGGTGGGCGCCTACAATGAGCAGTTCTTC
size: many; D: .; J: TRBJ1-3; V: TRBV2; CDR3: CASIVRGSYSGNTIYF; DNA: TGTGCCAGCATTGTCCGGGGATCCTACTCTGGAAACACCATATATTTT
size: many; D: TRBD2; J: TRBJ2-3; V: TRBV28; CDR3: CASRPAFTSASTDTQYF; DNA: TGTGCCAGCAGGCCCGCTTTTACTAGCGCCAGCACAGATACGCAGTATTTT
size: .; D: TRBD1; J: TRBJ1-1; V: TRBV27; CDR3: CASRVDRENTEAFF; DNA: TGTGCCAGCAGGGTGGACAGGGAGAACACTGAAGCTTTCTTT
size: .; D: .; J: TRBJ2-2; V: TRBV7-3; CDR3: CASSSWGVNTGELFF; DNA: TGTGCCAGCAGCTCTTGGGGCGTCAACACCGGGGAGCTGTTTTTT
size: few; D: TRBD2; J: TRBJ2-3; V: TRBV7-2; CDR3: CASSWFSNLIRLAVTDTQYF; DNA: TGTGCCAGCAGCTGGTTCAGCAACCTTATCAGACTAGCGGTCACAGATACGCAGTATTTT
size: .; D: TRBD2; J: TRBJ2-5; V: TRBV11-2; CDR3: CASSLVTSGRVETQYF; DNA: TGTGCCAGCAGCTTAGTGACTAGCGGGAGGGTTGAGACCCAGTACTTC
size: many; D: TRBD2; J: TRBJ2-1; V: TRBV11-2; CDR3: CASSPQGLAGRGGEQFF; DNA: TGTGCCAGCAGCCCACAGGGACTAGCGGGACGAGGCGGTGAGCAGTTCTTC
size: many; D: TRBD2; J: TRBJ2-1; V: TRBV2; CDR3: CASSQTSGNRGEQFF; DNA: TGTGCCAGCAGTCAGACTAGCGGGAATCGTGGTGAGCAGTTCTTC
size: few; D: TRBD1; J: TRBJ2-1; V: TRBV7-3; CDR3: CASSRQGLVNEQFF; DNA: TGTGCCAGCAGCCGACAGGGATTGGTCAATGAGCAGTTCTTC
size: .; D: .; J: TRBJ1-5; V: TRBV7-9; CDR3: CASSSLTKGRSNSNQPQHF; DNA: TGTGCCAGCAGCTCCTTAACCAAAGGGAGATCTAATAGCAATCAGCCCCAGCATTTT